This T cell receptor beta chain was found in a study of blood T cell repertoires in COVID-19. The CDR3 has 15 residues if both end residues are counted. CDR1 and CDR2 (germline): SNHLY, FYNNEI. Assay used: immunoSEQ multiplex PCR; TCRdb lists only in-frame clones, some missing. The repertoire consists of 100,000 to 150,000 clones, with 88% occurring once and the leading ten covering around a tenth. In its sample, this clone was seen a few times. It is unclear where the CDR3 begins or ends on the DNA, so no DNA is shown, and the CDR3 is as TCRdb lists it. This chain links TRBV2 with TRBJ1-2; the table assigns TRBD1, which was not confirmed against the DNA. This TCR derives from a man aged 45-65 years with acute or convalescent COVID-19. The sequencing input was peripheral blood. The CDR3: CASILDRGLPNGYTF.